Listed here are 23 T cell receptor beta chains from one sample, sequenced in a study of T cell responses to AZD1222 COVID-19 vaccine. Here immunoSEQ multiplex PCR was the method, and the copy in TCRdb shows in-frame clones only, minus some. The sample lists about 120,000 clones; about 89% were seen once. Material: peripheral blood, obtained on day 0 of AZD1222 vaccination. These receptors all come from an adult in good health.

The chain links TRBV13 to TRBJ1-3; weak D call: TRBD1 (5 bases). V was clipped by 3 bases and J by 7 bases, with 13 bases between them. This CDR3 spans 14 amino acids. Germline CDR1 PRHDT, CDR2 FYEKMQ (reference sequence). CDR3 nucleotide sequence: TGTGCCAGCAGCTTTAGGACCCGGGGGAACACCATATATTTT. Translated: CASSFRTRGNTIYF.

The chain links TRBV27 to TRBJ2-1; D unresolved. CDR1 MNHEY and CDR2 SMNVEV come from the germline V gene (reference sequence). Trimming stripped 1 base from V and 1 base from J, with 11 bases between. This CDR3 is built from 16 residues. The chain's CDR3 is CASSLLETLSYNEQFF. The CDR3 nucleotides read TGTGCCAGCAGTTTATTAGAGACTCTATCCTACAATGAGCAGTTCTTC.

This clone was seen only once. The CDR3 protein is CAWRYRGDYGYTF. CDR3 bases: TGTGCCTGGAGGTACAGGGGAGACTATGGCTACACCTTC. The J gene is TRBJ1-2, the V gene TRBV30, with 7 bases fitting TRBD1. The CDR3 spans 13 residues. CDR1 is GTSNPN and CDR2 is SVGIG in the germline V gene (reference sequence). The V and J ends lost 3 bases and 3 bases, in that order; junction bases with no gene match: 4.

V and J are TRBV11-2 and TRBJ1-1; D unresolved. CDR3 length: 14 amino acids. CDR1 is SGHAT and CDR2 is FQNNGV in the germline V gene. The ends were cut back, 5 bases at V and 0 bases at J, with 10 bases in the middle. CDR3 amino acids: CASSPRGLNTEAFF. In DNA, the CDR3 is TGTGCCAGCAGCCCCCGTGGCCTGAACACTGAAGCTTTCTTT.

The gene calls are TRBV28 and TRBJ1-5, with D possibly matching TRBD1 (5 bases). The CDR3 sequence is 13 residues long. Trimming took 6 bases from V and 5 from J, leaving 11 bases between them. CDR1 and CDR2 from the germline V gene are MDHEN and SYDVKM. Written as DNA, the CDR3 is TGTGCCAGCAGCCTTCGGGGGGATCAGCCCCAGCATTTT. It translates to CASSLRGDQPQHF. The whole variable domain, remainder taken from reference TRBV28 and TRBJ1-5, is DVKVTQSSRYLVKRTGEKVFLECVQDMDHENMFWYRQDPGLGLRLIYFSYDVKMKEKGDIPEGYSVSREKKERFSLILESASTNQTSMYLCASSLRGDQPQHFGDGTRLSIL.

The chain is built from TRBV18 and TRBJ1-1; the match to TRBD1 covers 7 bases. Germline V gives CDR1 KGHSH, CDR2 LQKENI. The V and J ends lost 5 bases and 2 bases, in that order; junction bases with no gene match: 5. This CDR3 contains 14 residues. CDR3 in amino acids: CASSFGQENTEAFF. The CDR3 DNA sequence: TGTGCCAGCTCATTCGGACAGGAAAACACTGAAGCTTTCTTT.

The V call is TRBV2, the J call TRBJ2-7, with no clear D. Between the trimmed V and J ends, which lost 7 bases and 5 bases, there was a span of 9 bases. Germline loops: CDR1 SNHLY, CDR2 FYNNEI. The CDR3 runs 11 residues. This CDR3 is CASTLGHEQYF. Written as DNA, the CDR3 is TGTGCCAGCACCCTCGGCCACGAGCAGTACTTC.

The chain joins TRBV2 to TRBJ1-1; D remains ambiguous. V dropped 3 bases and J dropped 5 bases, with 13 bases sitting between them. Germline values: CDR1 SNHLY, CDR2 FYNNEI. This CDR3 comprises 14 residues. For the CDR3, the DNA is TGTGCCAGCAGTGATGGCGGGTCGAAGACTGAAGCTTTCTTT. This sequence encodes CASSDGGSKTEAFF. The entire variable domain, with the rest obtained from reference TRBV2 and TRBJ1-1, is as follows: EPEVTQTPSHQVTQMGQEVILRCVPISNHLYFYWYRQILGQKVEFLVSFYNNEISEKSEIFDDQFSVERPDGSNFTLKIRSTKLEDSAMYFCASSDGGSKTEAFFGQGTRLTVV.

The chain recombines TRBV20-1 with TRBJ1-4; 8 bases are a match to TRBD1. The CDR3 is 17 amino acids. J was trimmed by 5 bases and V by 3 bases; bases with no gene match: 14. Germline V gene data show CDR1 as DFQATT and CDR2 as SNEGSKA (reference sequence). CDR3 DNA: TGCAGTGCTAGTGAAACAGGGGGAAGGGTGCGGAATGAAAAACTGTTTTTT. This translates into CSASETGGRVRNEKLFF.

The chain joins TRBV10-3 to TRBJ2-5; D remains unclear. V was clipped by 0 bases and J by 1 base, with 6 bases between them. CDR3 length equals 14 residues. The germline CDR1 and CDR2 sequences are ENHRY and SYGVKD. CDR3 coding DNA: TGTGCCATCAGTGAGTCCGGGTTCCAAGAGACCCAGTACTTC. This codes for CAISESGFQETQYF.

J is TRBJ1-5 and V is TRBV28; D possibly corresponds to TRBD1 (5 bases). V shed 0 bases and J shed 3 bases, with 15 bases lying between them. The CDR3 totals 17 residues. The germline V gene encodes CDR1 MDHEN and CDR2 SYDVKM. The CDR3 region has the DNA TGTGCCAGCAGTTTATGGGGGGGGACTGCCCTCAATCAGCCCCAGCATTTT. Protein sequence: CASSLWGGTALNQPQHF.

The CDR3 nucleotides are TGTGCCAGCAGTGAACGGGGGGCTGAAGCTTTCTTT. Its protein product is CASSERGAEAFF. The chain recombines TRBV6-1 with TRBJ1-1; a possible D gene is TRBD1 (5 bases). The CDR3 runs to 12 residues. Per germline, CDR1 MNHNS and CDR2 SASEGT. V lost 2 bases to trimming and J lost 6 bases, with 7 bases between them.

This clone turned up a few times. The rearrangement links TRBV5-4 to TRBJ1-4; D gene uncertain. Trimming left V 0 bases short and J 0 bases short, with 9 bases between. The CDR3 runs to 16 residues. CDR1 is SGHNT, CDR2 YYREEE, per germline (reference sequence). Here the CDR3 DNA reads TGTGCCAGCAGCTTGGCAACGGGTGCAACTAATGAAAAACTGTTTTTT. Its translation is CASSLATGATNEKLFF.

V is TRBV25-1 and J is TRBJ1-6, with D unclear. CDR1 and CDR2 (germline): MGHDK, SYGVNS. V shed 7 bases and J shed 7 bases, with 14 bases lying between them. CDR3 length equals 14 residues. The CDR3 is CASTERGSNSPLHF. The CDR3 coding sequence is TGTGCCAGCACCGAACGAGGATCCAATTCACCCCTCCACTTT.

CDR3 protein: CASSLGTNNEQFF. The CDR3 nucleotides are TGTGCCAGCAGCTTGGGCACTAACAATGAGCAGTTCTTC. The gene calls are TRBV5-6 and TRBJ2-1; D is unresolved. The germline gives CDR1 SGHDT, CDR2 YYEEEE. The germline V and J ends were trimmed by 0 bases and 5 bases, with 6 bases remaining between them. There are 13 residues in the CDR3.

The chain combines TRBV15 with TRBJ1-6; D perhaps matches TRBD1 (6 bases). CDR1 and CDR2 (germline): LNHNV, YYDKDF (reference sequence). V lost 0 bases and J lost 6, with 9 bases in between. The CDR3 is made up of 15 amino acids. CDR3: CATSRDVQGNSPLHF. CDR3 nucleotides: TGTGCCACCAGCAGAGATGTACAGGGTAATTCACCCCTCCACTTT. Supplemented by reference TRBV15 and TRBJ1-6, the full variable domain reads DAMVIQNPRYQVTQFGKPVTLSCSQTLNHNVMYWYQQKSSQAPKLLFHYYDKDFNNEADTPDNFQSRRPNTSFCFLDIRSPGLGDTAMYLCATSRDVQGNSPLHFGNGTRLTVT.

The chain joins TRBV5-1 to TRBJ2-4, with 9 positions matching TRBD1. The CDR3 runs 17 residues. Germline V gene data show CDR1 as SGHRS and CDR2 as YFSETQ. J was trimmed by 1 base and V by 0 bases; bases with no gene match: 5. CDR3 sequence: CASSLASDRGAKNIQYF. In DNA, the CDR3 is TGCGCCAGCAGCTTGGCCAGTGACAGGGGGGCCAAAAACATTCAGTACTTC.

The rearrangement joins TRBV9 to TRBJ2-1, with D possibly matching TRBD1 (6 bases). Germline V gene lookup returns CDR1 SGDLS and CDR2 YYNGEE. The CDR3 contains 14 residues. V dropped 0 bases and J dropped 8 bases, with 12 bases sitting between them. This CDR3 reads CASSVVQQGDEQFF. CDR3 coding DNA: TGTGCCAGCAGCGTAGTCCAACAGGGCGATGAGCAGTTCTTC.

This clone was counted a single time. The rearrangement joins TRBV5-4 to TRBJ2-7, with a weak D call TRBD1 (6 bases). The CDR3 runs to 13 residues. Trimming removed 1 base at V and 7 bases at J, with 12 bases between. Germline V lookup: CDR1 SGHNT, CDR2 YYREEE (reference sequence). CDR3 nucleotides: TGTGCCAGCAGCTTGTCAGGGGCAGGGGAGCAGTACTTC. Its translation: CASSLSGAGEQYF.

The CDR3 region is CAWGVAGRVETQYF. The CDR3 nucleotides read TGTGCCTGGGGAGTAGCAGGGCGAGTGGAGACCCAGTACTTC. This chain connects TRBV30 to TRBJ2-5; possible D gene TRBD1, 5 bases. Trimming left V 5 bases short and J 5 bases short, with 18 bases between. The V gene's germline CDR1 is GTSNPN and CDR2 SVGIG (reference sequence). CDR3 size: 14 residues.

J is TRBJ1-1 and V is TRBV5-1; no firm D call. Germline CDR1 reads SGHRS; CDR2 reads YFSETQ. V dropped 0 bases and J dropped 4 bases, with 16 bases sitting between them. The CDR3 loop spans 16 amino acids. CDR3 residues: CASSLVGPKFVTEAFF. CDR3 DNA: TGCGCCAGCAGCTTGGTTGGTCCCAAATTCGTCACTGAAGCTTTCTTT.

V gene TRBV21-1 combines with J gene TRBJ2-5. TRBV21-1 is flagged as a pseudogene. The CDR3 is 14 amino acids. CDR3 bases: TGTGCCAGCAGCTCTCGACGGAATGGGGAGACCCAGTACTTC. Translated, it gives CASSSRRNGETQYF.

V and J are TRBV3-1 (or the pseudogene TRBV3-2) and TRBJ1-1; D may be TRBD1 (6 bases). Germline assignment: CDR1 LGHDT and CDR2 YNNKEL (reference sequence). The CDR3 has 15 amino acids. V lost 2 bases to trimming and J lost 1 base, with 11 bases between them. CDR3: CASSQLGGPNTEAFF. The CDR3 nucleotides are TGTGCCAGCAGCCAATTGGGGGGCCCGAACACTGAAGCTTTCTTT.